The 32 T cell receptor beta chains in this list originate from one sample, sequenced in a study of shared clonotypes between healthy human individuals. The data were produced by immunoSEQ multiplex PCR, yet TCRdb's version contains in-frame clones alone and is incomplete. The table records some 2,000,000 clones, 85% to 95% of them present only once. The specimen sequenced was naive CD4+ T cells sorted from blood. Subset of the sample: CD45RA+ positively selected. Every receptor here comes from a young man in good health.

This chain's CDR3 is CASSFRSPRDGANVLTF. CDR3 DNA sequence: TGTGCCAGCAGTTTCAGGTCCCCGCGGGATGGGGCCAACGTCCTGACTTTC. This chain connects TRBV28 to TRBJ2-6; weak D call: TRBD2 (6 bases). The CDR3 consists of 17 residues. Germline CDR1 and CDR2: MDHEN and SYDVKM. Deletions cut 3 bases from V and 3 bases from J, with 15 bases between.

As regards this clone: A much larger clone differs by one base, so this may be a read error. V usage is TRBV25-1 and J usage is TRBJ1-2; no clear D. From germline, CDR1 is MGHDK and CDR2 SYGVNS. Trimming took off 2 bases at V and 12 bases at J, with 19 bases between the two ends. The CDR3 length is 14 residues. The CDR3 reads CASSESLPLEGHTF. The DNA for the CDR3 is TGTGCCAGCAGTGAAAGTTTGCCACTCGAAGGCCACACCTTC.

The rearrangement joins TRBV6-6 to TRBJ2-1, with D unclear. Germline CDR1 MNHNY, CDR2 SVGAGI (reference sequence). V lost 6 bases, J lost 6 bases, and 6 bases lay in between. The CDR3 consists of 11 residues. The CDR3 sequence is CASSRFNEQFF. CDR3 nucleotides: TGTGCCAGCAGCCGATTCAATGAGCAGTTCTTC.

The rearrangement joins TRBV6-1 to TRBJ1-1; no clear D gene. The CDR3 length is 12 residues. V was trimmed by 5 bases and J by 0 bases, leaving 4 bases between them. The germline V gene encodes CDR1 MNHNS and CDR2 SASEGT. CDR3 protein: CASSHVNTEAFF. The CDR3 nucleotides are TGTGCCAGCAGTCACGTGAACACTGAAGCTTTCTTT.

The chain employs TRBV18 and TRBJ1-2; a weak D match, TRBD1 (5 bases). The CDR3 covers 16 residues. The V gene's germline CDR1 is KGHSH and CDR2 LQKENI. The ends were cut back, 6 bases at V and 8 bases at J, with 25 bases in the middle. CDR3 bases: TGTGCCAGCTCGCCAAGCTCGGGGGGAAGAGAACTGGGCTACACCTTC. Amino acids: CASSPSSGGRELGYTF.

This clone has only a few counts. The rearrangement joins TRBV30 to TRBJ1-4; TRBD1 is a possible D gene (6 bases). V shed 5 bases and J shed 8 bases, with 15 bases lying between them. CDR1 and CDR2 from the germline V gene are GTSNPN and SVGIG (reference sequence). The CDR3 length is 13 residues. The CDR3 loop reads CAWSSGAVEKLFF. The CDR3 DNA sequence: TGTGCCTGGTCATCAGGGGCCGTGGAAAAACTGTTTTTT.

The chain couples TRBV5-8 to TRBJ2-5; TRBD2 matches 7 bases. The CDR3 sequence is 15 residues long. The V and J ends lost 0 bases and 2 bases, in that order; junction bases with no gene match: 4. Germline V lookup: CDR1 SGHTS, CDR2 YDEGEE. CDR3 coding DNA: TGTGCCAGCAGCTTGGTGCTAGCGGCTCAAGAGACCCAGTACTTC. Translation: CASSLVLAAQETQYF.

The chain couples TRBV30 to TRBJ2-7, with 7 bases that match TRBD2. This CDR3 region has 13 residues. Germline lookup yields CDR1 GTSNPN and CDR2 SVGIG (reference sequence). After removal of 4 bases from V and 5 bases from J, the junction contained 8 bases not matched to a gene. The CDR3 sequence is CAWMSGGGHEQYF. CDR3 in DNA: TGTGCCTGGATGTCTGGGGGGGGACACGAGCAGTACTTC. The full variable domain, with the rest looked up from reference TRBV30 and TRBJ2-7, is SQTIHQWPATLVQPVGSPLSLECTVEGTSNPNLYWYRQAAGRGLQLLFYSVGIGQISSEVPQNLSASRPQDRQFILSSKKLLLSDSGFYLCAWMSGGGHEQYFGPGTRLTVT.

This clone has just a few counts. The J gene is TRBJ2-7, the V gene TRBV14; no reliable D call. Trimming removed 2 bases from V and 3 bases from J, with 2 bases in between. The CDR3 length is 11 residues. Germline values: CDR1 SGHDN, CDR2 FVKESK. The chain's CDR3 is CASSQYYEQYF. CDR3 bases: TGTGCCAGCAGCCAATACTACGAGCAGTACTTC. Using reference TRBV14 and TRBJ2-7 for the parts outside the CDR3, the full variable domain is EAGVTQFPSHSVIEKGQTVTLRCDPISGHDNLYWYRRVMGKEIKFLLHFVKESKQDESGMPNNRFLAERTGGTYSTLKVQPAELEDSGVYFCASSQYYEQYFGPGTRLTVT.

The J gene is TRBJ2-4, the V gene TRBV11-2; D gene ambiguous. V was clipped by 9 bases and J by 3 bases, with 12 bases between them. Germline V lookup: CDR1 SGHAT, CDR2 FQNNGV. The CDR3 runs to 13 residues. CDR3 protein: CASANPGKNIQYF. The CDR3 DNA sequence: TGTGCCAGTGCTAATCCAGGCAAAAACATTCAGTACTTC.

The rearrangement joins TRBV5-1 to TRBJ2-3; D may be TRBD2 (6 bases). Per the germline V gene, CDR1 is SGHRS and CDR2 is YFSETQ. The ends were cut back, 1 base at V and 0 bases at J, with 12 bases in the middle. The CDR3 has 16 amino acids. The CDR3 nucleotides are TGCGCCAGCAGCTTGAGCGGGCCCTTAAGCACAGATACGCAGTATTTT. It translates to CASSLSGPLSTDTQYF.

Points on this clone: In the same sample, other DNA sequences code for this CDR3. The chain couples TRBV5-1 to TRBJ1-1, with D perhaps TRBD1 (6 bases). V lost 1 base to trimming and J lost 4 bases, with 11 bases between them. The CDR3 totals 14 residues. Germline values: CDR1 SGHRS, CDR2 YFSETQ. Written as DNA, the CDR3 is TGCGCCAGCAGCTTGAGGCAGGGGAGCACTGAAGCTTTCTTT. It translates to CASSLRQGSTEAFF.

This clone occurred once. The chain combines TRBV7-9 with TRBJ2-7; no clear D gene. The germline V and J ends were trimmed by 5 bases and 5 bases, with 16 bases remaining between them. Germline V gene data show CDR1 as SEHNR and CDR2 as FQNEAQ (reference sequence). This CDR3 is 14 amino acids long. In nucleotides, the CDR3 is TGTGCCAGCAGCCCCAGTTTTGGCCTCGACGAGCAGTACTTC. Translating gives CASSPSFGLDEQYF.

The CDR3 DNA reads TGTGCCAGCACACCAGGAAGAAACACCGGGGAGCTGTTTTTT. The encoded protein is CASTPGRNTGELFF. The rearrangement uses TRBV2 and TRBJ2-2; D not resolved. V lost 7 bases, J lost 2 bases, and 11 bases lay in between. This CDR3 is built from 14 residues. Germline CDR1 is SNHLY and CDR2 is FYNNEI.

Worth noting for this clone: Other nucleotide sequences from this sample produce the same CDR3. The V gene is TRBV28, the J gene TRBJ1-2; the D gene is possibly TRBD1 (5 bases). Trimming shortened V by 2 bases and J by 4 bases, and 8 bases separated the two germline ends. In germline, CDR1 is MDHEN, CDR2 SYDVKM. This CDR3 comprises 13 residues. The CDR3 bases are TGTGCCAGCAGTTTACAGGGTGCCTATGGCTACACCTTC. Translating gives CASSLQGAYGYTF.

The rearrangement uses TRBV6-6 and TRBJ1-1, with D unclear. Germline CDR1 and CDR2: MNHNY and SVGAGI (reference sequence). The CDR3 has 13 amino acids. Trimming stripped 6 bases from V and 0 bases from J, with 8 bases between. The CDR3 protein is CASRSTMNTEAFF. The DNA of the CDR3 is TGTGCCAGCAGGAGTACTATGAACACTGAAGCTTTCTTT.

The chain has TRBV25-1 and TRBJ1-1; D perhaps matches TRBD1 (5 bases). V lost 0 bases to trimming and J lost 5 bases, with 10 bases between them. This CDR3 is 14 amino acids long. Looked up from germline, CDR1 is MGHDK and CDR2 is SYGVNS. In DNA, the CDR3 is TGTGCCAGCAGTGAATATTGGGGGGTTACTGAAGCTTTCTTT. Its translation: CASSEYWGVTEAFF.

J is TRBJ1-1 and V is TRBV10-3; no reliable D call. Germline-derived CDR1 and CDR2 are ENHRY and SYGVKD. Trimming cost V 0 bases and J 1 base, with 12 bases left between them. The CDR3 covers 16 residues. The CDR3 protein is CAISESGRVTNTEAFF. CDR3 bases: TGTGCCATCAGTGAGTCTGGTCGGGTAACGAACACTGAAGCTTTCTTT.

Of note for this clone: At one end, the junction sequence differs from germline, possibly due to a read error. The gene calls are TRBV6-6 and TRBJ1-2, with D maybe TRBD1 (6 bases). CDR3 length equals 15 residues. Looked up from germline, CDR1 is MNHNY and CDR2 is SVGAGI (reference sequence). CDR3 sequence: CASSYKEQGSVSGAF. CDR3 sequence (DNA): TGTGCCAGCAGTTACAAAGAACAGGGTTCGGTTAGTGGGGCCTTC.

The chain has TRBV5-1 and TRBJ2-1; TRBD2 agrees at 9 bases. CDR1 is SGHRS and CDR2 is YFSETQ in the germline V gene. The CDR3 covers 15 residues. J lost 7 bases, V lost 3 bases, and 8 bases had no gene match. The CDR3 loop is CASSSHSGSGNEQFF. The CDR3 DNA reads TGCGCCAGCAGCTCTCATAGCGGGAGTGGAAATGAGCAGTTCTTC.

This chain joins TRBV5-4 and TRBJ2-3; D perhaps matches TRBD2 (5 bases). The CDR3 extends over 13 amino acids. With 1 base removed from V and 6 bases from J, the gap between germline ends came to 9 bases. Germline loops: CDR1 SGHNT, CDR2 YYREEE (reference sequence). CDR3 bases: TGTGCCAGCAGCTTGAAGGACTTGGATACGCAGTATTTT. Its protein is CASSLKDLDTQYF.

J is TRBJ1-6 and V is TRBV5-1, with D possibly matching TRBD1 (5 bases). The CDR3 totals 15 residues. Germline V lookup: CDR1 SGHRS, CDR2 YFSETQ. Trimming removed 4 bases from V and 7 bases from J, with 15 bases in between. CDR3: CASSPLTGRNSPLHF. CDR3 DNA sequence: TGCGCCAGCAGCCCCTTAACAGGCCGAAATTCACCCCTCCACTTT.

In the case of this clone: Other DNA sequences in the sample encode the same CDR3. The rearrangement links TRBV2 to TRBJ1-4; D is undetermined. Germline-derived CDR1 and CDR2 are SNHLY and FYNNEI. This CDR3 region has 10 residues. V lost 6 bases, J lost 8 bases, and 4 bases lay in between. The DNA for the CDR3 is TGTGCCAGCAGCGGAGAAAAACTGTTTTTT. Translated: CASSGEKLFF.

CDR3 bases: TGTGCCAGCAGCTTAGTCTGGACTAGCGGCACCGGGGAGCTGTTTTTT. Its protein product is CASSLVWTSGTGELFF. V is TRBV7-2 and J is TRBJ2-2; 10 bases fit TRBD2. V shed 1 base and J 4 bases; nucleotides not matched to a gene: 3. The length of the CDR3 is 16 residues. Germline assignment: CDR1 SGHTA and CDR2 FQGNSA.

This rearrangement joins TRBV28 to TRBJ1-5, with TRBD1 matching over 10 bases. The CDR3 is 16 residues long. Per the germline V gene, CDR1 is MDHEN and CDR2 is SYDVKM. Trimming cost V 3 bases and J 8 bases; bases outside gene matches: 10. The CDR3 region has the DNA TGTGCCAGCAGTTTCCCCGGGACAGGGGCCTCTAAGCCCCAGCATTTT. It is translated as CASSFPGTGASKPQHF.

V and J are TRBV6-5 and TRBJ2-3; D perhaps matches TRBD2 (5 bases). V gave up 7 bases and J gave up 4 bases, with 12 bases separating them. Looked up from germline, CDR1 is MNHEY and CDR2 is SVGAGI. The CDR3 loop spans 13 amino acids. The CDR3 DNA reads as TGTGCCAGCATGGACTTCGGGTCAGATACGCAGTATTTT. Translation gives CASMDFGSDTQYF.

The chain links TRBV6-5 to TRBJ2-7, with a weak D call TRBD2 (7 bases). CDR3 length: 13 amino acids. V lost 6 bases, J lost 2 bases, and 11 bases lay in between. CDR1 MNHEY and CDR2 SVGAGI come from the germline V gene. The CDR3 region is CASSRGATYEQYF. In DNA form, the CDR3 reads TGTGCCAGCAGCCGGGGGGCGACCTACGAGCAGTACTTC.

The chain uses TRBV6-5 and TRBJ2-7; D is perhaps TRBD1 (5 bases). CDR1 is MNHEY, CDR2 SVGAGI, per germline. The CDR3 contains 14 residues. Trimming shortened V by 5 bases and J by 5 bases, and 16 bases separated the two germline ends. CDR3 in DNA: TGTGCCAGCAGTCTTCGGGCAGGGCCCCACGAGCAGTACTTC. Protein: CASSLRAGPHEQYF.

The genes are TRBV10-3 and TRBJ2-3, with D perhaps matching TRBD1 or TRBD2 (7 bases each). This CDR3 has 14 amino acids. V gave up 11 bases and J gave up 4 bases, with 19 bases separating them. Germline CDR1 ENHRY, CDR2 SYGVKD. The CDR3 bases are TGTGCCGCCCGCGTGGGAGGGGGCGCAGATACGCAGTATTTT. It translates to CAARVGGGADTQYF.

V usage is TRBV5-5 and J usage is TRBJ1-5, with D maybe TRBD1 (6 bases). The ends were cut back, 4 bases at V and 3 bases at J, with 17 bases in the middle. Germline V gives CDR1 SGHKS, CDR2 YYEKEE (reference sequence). The CDR3 length is 16 residues. CDR3 bases: TGTGCCAGCAGCGGACCTTGGGACAACCCCAATCAGCCCCAGCATTTT. Translation gives CASSGPWDNPNQPQHF.

The chain couples TRBV11-3 to TRBJ2-3; 15 bases line up with TRBD2. This CDR3 spans 17 amino acids. V gave up 5 bases and J gave up 4 bases; unmatched junction bases: 7. The germline V gene encodes CDR1 SGHNT and CDR2 YENEEA. The CDR3 nucleotides read TGTGCCAGCAGCCCCGGACTAGCGGGGGGGCCAGCAGATACGCAGTATTTT. This codes for CASSPGLAGGPADTQYF.

The rearrangement links TRBV18 to TRBJ1-4; 11 nucleotides agree with TRBD1. This CDR3 region has 19 residues. Germline values: CDR1 KGHSH, CDR2 LQKENI. The V and J ends lost 3 bases and 2 bases, in that order; junction bases with no gene match: 11. This CDR3 is CASSPNVGQGAMTNEKLFF. Written as DNA, the CDR3 is TGTGCCAGCTCACCGAACGTAGGACAGGGGGCTATGACTAATGAAAAACTGTTTTTT.